This T cell receptor (beta chain) is from a study of blood T cells in healthy people across ages. CDR1 and CDR2 (germline): LGHDT, YNNKEL (reference sequence). V shed 3 bases and J shed 1 base, with 9 bases lying between them. The CDR3 is 14 amino acids. Study conclusions and caveats: Higher diversity, along with more naive CD4+ cells, distinguished long-lived donors from aged donors. Any conclusive comparison of naive versus antigen-experienced cells was prevented by using unsorted PBMCs.

It was roughly 10 milliliters of peripheral blood that were drawn from each donor. Total RNA extracted from each sample amounted to at least 6 micrograms. It was with a sample-barcoded 5' primer and a J-beta primer mix that a second PCR of roughly 7 to 12 cycles was run. TCRdb re-called the 5' RACE reads through MiXCR, storing one row per CDR3 protein. The sample lists about 1.6 million distinct CDR3 sequences; about 35% were seen once. The table lists this clonotype with a few counts. Antigen specificity is unknown. Sequenced: blood. This chain joins TRBV3-1 and TRBJ2-5, with D possibly called TRBD1 or TRBD2 (5 bases each). The TCR sequence derives from a woman in her thirties in good health. CDR3 coding DNA: TGTGCCAGCAGCCAGGGGGATCTCCAAGAGACCCAGTACTTC. Amino acids: CASSQGDLQETQYF.